A selection of T cell receptor beta chains follows, all from one sample in a study of T cell repertoires in cytomegalovirus infection. The antigens of these receptors remain unknown. TCRdb reprocessed the reads via MiXCR and lists one record per CDR3 protein. The repertoire consists of some 500,000 distinct CDR3 sequences, with roughly a third occurring once and the leading ten covering roughly a sixth. The sample in question was cultured PBMCs, obtained from culture after CMV antigen stimulation. The receptors come from a human donor in good health (CMV status not recorded). Some clones in this sample may be carry-over from other donors' samples. Each CDR3 is given with its conserved first and last residue. The D gene is left open where the match is weak. For some rows the clone size is stated as once, few or many, or as a class when expanded; others skip it.

j_call clone_size v_call d_call cdr3_aa cdr3_nt
TRBJ1-2 many TRBV7-6 TRBD1 CASSPGQGIVGGYGYTF TGTGCCAGCAGCCCGGGACAGGGAATTGTTGGAGGGTATGGCTACACCTTC
TRBJ2-1 . TRBV5-6 TRBD2 CASSLAGLAGGGYNEQFF TGTGCCAGCAGCTTGGCGGGACTAGCGGGAGGAGGCTACAATGAGCAGTTCTTC
TRBJ2-1 few TRBV7-8 . CASRPGADYNEQFF TGTGCCAGCAGGCCCGGGGCGGATTACAATGAGCAGTTCTTC
TRBJ2-5 . TRBV6-6 TRBD2 CASSYSKLAGGETQYF TGTGCCAGCAGTTACTCGAAACTAGCGGGAGGTGAGACCCAGTACTTC
TRBJ1-2 . TRBV27 . CASSSLRDSYFGYTF TGTGCCAGCAGTTCGCTCCGGGACTCTTATTTCGGCTACACCTTC
TRBJ1-2 . TRBV27 TRBD1 CASSSTGGRGYGYTF TGTGCCAGCAGTTCGACAGGGGGCAGGGGCTATGGCTACACCTTC
TRBJ1-1 . TRBV29-1 . CSVKQKNTEAFF TGCAGCGTTAAACAGAAGAACACTGAAGCTTTCTTT
TRBJ2-1 many TRBV7-2 TRBD2 CASSPVSSGYNEQFF TGTGCCAGCAGCCCAGTTTCTAGCGGGTACAATGAGCAGTTCTTC
TRBJ2-1 . TRBV19 . CASSPEVSTYNEQFF TGTGCCAGTAGTCCGGAGGTCAGCACCTACAATGAGCAGTTCTTC
TRBJ1-5 . TRBV27 . CASSRDYNSNQPQHF TGTGCCAGCAGCAGGGACTACAATAGCAATCAGCCCCAGCATTTT
TRBJ2-1 many TRBV7-2 TRBD1 CASSLGTGGHNEQFF TGTGCCAGCAGCCTTGGGACAGGAGGTCACAATGAGCAGTTCTTC
TRBJ2-3 . TRBV4-1 . CASSQTGFTDTQYF TGCGCCAGCAGCCAAACCGGGTTCACAGATACGCAGTATTTT
TRBJ2-1 . TRBV7-6 . CASSLQGVQSVEQFF TGTGCCAGCAGCTTACAAGGGGTGCAGAGTGTTGAGCAGTTCTTC
TRBJ1-2 . TRBV7-9 . CASSPNNHRNYGYTF TGTGCCAGCAGCCCGAACAATCACAGAAACTATGGCTACACCTTC
TRBJ1-1 few TRBV12-5 . CASGLVSDGNTEAFF TGTGCTAGTGGTTTAGTCTCGGACGGGAACACTGAAGCTTTCTTT
TRBJ2-7 . TRBV19 TRBD2 CASSIDGIGTSGSVEQYF TGTGCCAGTAGTATAGATGGAATCGGGACTAGCGGGAGCGTCGAGCAGTACTTC
TRBJ1-4 . TRBV5-4 . CASSLAGVGVSEKLFF TGTGCCAGCAGCTTGGCGGGGGTCGGAGTGAGTGAAAAACTGTTTTTT